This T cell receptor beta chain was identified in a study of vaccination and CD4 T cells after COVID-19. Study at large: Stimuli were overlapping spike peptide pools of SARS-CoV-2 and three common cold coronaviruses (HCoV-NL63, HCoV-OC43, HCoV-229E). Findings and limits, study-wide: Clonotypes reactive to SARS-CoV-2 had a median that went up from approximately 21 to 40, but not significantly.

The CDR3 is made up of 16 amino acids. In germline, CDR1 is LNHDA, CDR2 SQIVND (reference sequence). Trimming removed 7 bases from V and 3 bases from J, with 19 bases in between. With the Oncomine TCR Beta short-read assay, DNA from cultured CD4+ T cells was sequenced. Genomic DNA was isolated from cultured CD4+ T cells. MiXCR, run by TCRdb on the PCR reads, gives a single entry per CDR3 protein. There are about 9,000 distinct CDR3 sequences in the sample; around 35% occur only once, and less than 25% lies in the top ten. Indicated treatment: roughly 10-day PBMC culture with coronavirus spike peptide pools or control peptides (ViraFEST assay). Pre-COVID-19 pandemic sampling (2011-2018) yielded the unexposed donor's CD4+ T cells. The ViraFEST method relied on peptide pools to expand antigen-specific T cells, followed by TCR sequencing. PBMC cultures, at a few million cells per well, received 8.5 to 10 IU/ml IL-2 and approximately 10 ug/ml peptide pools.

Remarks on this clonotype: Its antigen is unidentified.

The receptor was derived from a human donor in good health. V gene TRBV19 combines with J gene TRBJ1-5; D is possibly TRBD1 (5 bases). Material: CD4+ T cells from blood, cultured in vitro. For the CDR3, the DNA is TGTGCCAGTAACTCCGCGAGATGGGGGAACAATCAGCCCCAGCATTTT. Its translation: CASNSARWGNNQPQHF.